One and the same sample provided the 27 T cell receptor beta chains below, sequenced in a study of blood T cell repertoires in COVID-19. Sequencing was performed with immunoSEQ multiplex PCR; in TCRdb, only in-frame clones are kept and a portion is missing. The sample includes 140,000 to 150,000 clones, around 83% seen only once; the top ten take 9.5% to 13%. The sequenced material came from peripheral blood. These receptors all stem from a man in his fifties or sixties with active or convalescent COVID-19.

This clone was seen once. V and J are TRBV30 and TRBJ1-2, with D possibly being TRBD1 (6 bases). The CDR3 totals 16 residues. V lost 3 bases and J 4 bases, leaving 21 bases between the germline ends. The germline CDR1 and CDR2 sequences are GTSNPN and SVGIG (reference sequence). As DNA, the CDR3 is TGTGCCTGGAGCGTCCCTCCGACAGGTCCCACCTATGGCTACACCTTC. It yields the protein CAWSVPPTGPTYGYTF.

The chain has TRBV27 and TRBJ2-7, with 7 bases aligning to TRBD2. Germline V gene lookup returns CDR1 MNHEY and CDR2 SMNVEV (reference sequence). CDR3 length: 16 amino acids. Losses at the gene ends were 6 bases for V and 2 bases for J; bases not matched to a gene: 13. This CDR3 reads CASRRGRAGETYEQYF. CDR3 DNA sequence: TGTGCCAGCAGACGCGGCCGGGCGGGGGAAACCTACGAGCAGTACTTC.

This clone was detected only a few times. The chain joins TRBV30 to TRBJ1-6, with D tentatively TRBD1 (5 bases). The CDR3 sequence is 13 residues long. V shed 3 bases and J shed 5 bases, with 8 bases lying between them. CDR1 GTSNPN and CDR2 SVGIG come from the germline V gene (reference sequence). The CDR3 here is CAWRKGNNSPLHF. CDR3 nucleotides: TGTGCCTGGAGGAAGGGGAATAATTCACCCCTCCACTTT.

The chain uses TRBV9 and TRBJ2-5, with TRBD1 identical over 10 bases. The V gene end was trimmed by 3 bases and the J gene end by 5 bases; junction bases not matched to a gene: 13. Looked up from germline, CDR1 is SGDLS and CDR2 is YYNGEE. This CDR3 is built from 17 residues. The CDR3 nucleotides read TGTGCCAGCAGCGCCTCCGGGACAGGGGCCCGGCAGGAGACCCAGTACTTC. This sequence encodes CASSASGTGARQETQYF. The variable domain in full, with the rest retrieved from reference TRBV9 and TRBJ2-5, is DSGVTQTPKHLITATGQRVTLRCSPRSGDLSVYWYQQSLDQGLQFLIQYYNGEERAKGNILERFSAQQFPDLHSELNLSSLELGDSALYFCASSASGTGARQETQYFGPGTRLLVL.

The chain links TRBV9 to TRBJ2-1; a possible D gene is TRBD2 (5 bases). This CDR3 spans 15 amino acids. Germline V gene lookup returns CDR1 SGDLS and CDR2 YYNGEE. Trimming left V 3 bases short and J 0 bases short, with 10 bases between. CDR3 sequence: CASSAGLDSYNEQFF. The DNA of the CDR3 is TGTGCCAGCAGCGCCGGACTGGACTCCTACAATGAGCAGTTCTTC.

The rearrangement joins TRBV11-3 to TRBJ2-5, with 7 bases lining up with TRBD2. The CDR3 loop spans 14 amino acids. Germline V gives CDR1 SGHNT, CDR2 YENEEA. V shed 9 bases, J shed 2 bases, and the junction held 9 bases outside the gene matches. The CDR3 spells CASRGEEIQETQYF. CDR3 nucleotide sequence: TGTGCCAGTCGGGGGGAAGAAATACAAGAGACCCAGTACTTC.

The chain employs TRBV9 and TRBJ2-1; 11 bases match TRBD1. The length of the CDR3 is 15 residues. The V gene end was trimmed by 3 bases and the J gene end by 4 bases; junction bases not matched to a gene: 3. CDR1 and CDR2 from the germline V gene are SGDLS and YYNGEE. The CDR3 DNA follows: TGTGCCAGCAGCGGAGGGACAGGGGGGTACAATGAGCAGTTCTTC. Translating it yields CASSGGTGGYNEQFF.

The chain recombines TRBV27 with TRBJ2-2; D is possibly TRBD2 (5 bases). The CDR3 is 16 amino acids. The ends were cut back, 5 bases at V and 5 bases at J, with 18 bases in the middle. The germline V gene encodes CDR1 MNHEY and CDR2 SMNVEV (reference sequence). The CDR3 coding sequence is TGTGCCAGCAGTCCAGTCTCGCCGAGGGCGACCGGGGAGCTGTTTTTT. This gives the protein CASSPVSPRATGELFF.

This clone came up many times. J is TRBJ1-5 and V is TRBV7-9; tentatively, D is TRBD1 (5 bases). CDR1 and CDR2 from the germline V gene are SEHNR and FQNEAQ (reference sequence). The V end was cut by 5 bases, the J end by 0 bases, with 17 bases between. The CDR3 loop spans 17 amino acids. CDR3 nucleotides: TGTGCCAGCAGCCGCGTTCAGATACAGGTTAGCAATCAGCCCCAGCATTTT. Protein product: CASSRVQIQVSNQPQHF. The variable domain in full, completed from reference TRBV7-9 and TRBJ1-5, reads DTGVSQNPRHKITKRGQNVTFRCDPISEHNRLYWYRQTLGQGPEFLTYFQNEAQLEKSRLLSDRFSAERPKGSFSTLEIQRTEQGDSAMYLCASSRVQIQVSNQPQHFGDGTRLSIL.

The V gene is TRBV7-9, the J gene TRBJ1-1, with 10 positions matching TRBD1. Germline V gene lookup returns CDR1 SEHNR and CDR2 FQNEAQ (reference sequence). Germline trimming cut 3 bases from V and 5 bases from J; bases unmatched to any gene: 3. This CDR3 has 14 amino acids. CDR3 nucleotide sequence: TGTGCCAGCAGCTTTCGGACAGGGGGTACTGAAGCTTTCTTT. Its protein product is CASSFRTGGTEAFF.

This chain uses TRBV2 with TRBJ1-6, with TRBD1 matching over 7 bases. CDR1 and CDR2 (germline): SNHLY, FYNNEI. The CDR3 loop spans 16 amino acids. J gave up 7 bases and V 6 bases, and 12 bases lay outside the gene matches. Written as DNA, the CDR3 is TGTGCCAGCAGCGGTCCCCACAGGGGCCGGAATTCACCCCTCCACTTT. Protein sequence: CASSGPHRGRNSPLHF.

The chain has TRBV19 and TRBJ1-1, with D hard to call. There are 12 residues in the CDR3. In germline, CDR1 is LNHDA, CDR2 SQIVND (reference sequence). V was shortened by 5 bases and J by 6 bases, with 10 bases between the two germline ends. In DNA, the CDR3 is TGTGCCAGTAGTTTCAGGTCAGCTGAAGCTTTCTTT. Encoded protein: CASSFRSAEAFF. Complete variable domain (other parts from reference TRBV19 and TRBJ1-1): DGGITQSPKYLFRKEGQNVTLSCEQNLNHDAMYWYRQDPGQGLRLIYYSQIVNDFQKGDIAEGYSVSREKKESFPLTVTSAQKNPTAFYLCASSFRSAEAFFGQGTRLTVV.

This clone occurred once. This chain connects TRBV4-3 to TRBJ2-5; 8 bases fit TRBD2. With V trimmed by 1 base and J by 6 bases, 13 bases remained unmatched. This CDR3 is built from 17 residues. Germline CDR1 reads LGHNA; CDR2 reads YSLEER. DNA for the CDR3: TGCGCCAGCAGCCAAGGGTCGAACGGGGGGGCCGGGAAGACCCAGTACTTC. This translates into CASSQGSNGGAGKTQYF.

The chain uses TRBV4-3 and TRBJ2-3; a weak D match, TRBD1 (5 bases). Trimming removed 0 bases at V and 0 bases at J, with 10 bases between. Germline CDR1 is LGHNA and CDR2 is YSLEER. CDR3 length: 16 amino acids. The CDR3, as DNA: TGCGCCAGCAGCCAAGATTCAGGGTTGAGCACAGATACGCAGTATTTT. Its protein is CASSQDSGLSTDTQYF.

The chain joins TRBV24-1 to TRBJ1-1; D might be TRBD1 (6 bases). Germline-derived CDR1 and CDR2 are KGHDR and SFDVKD. The CDR3 covers 14 residues. V lost 7 bases and J lost 4, with 15 bases in between. The CDR3 DNA follows: TGTGCCACCAGACCAACAGGGAGTAGCACTGAAGCTTTCTTT. Amino acid sequence: CATRPTGSSTEAFF.

This clone was counted only a few times. The genes are TRBV18 and TRBJ2-1; 14 bases are a match to TRBD2. With 3 bases clipped from V and 9 bases from J, the junction kept 10 bases outside the gene matches. CDR1 is KGHSH and CDR2 is LQKENI in the germline V gene. The CDR3 has 17 amino acids. DNA for the CDR3: TGTGCCAGCTCACCGCCCGGACTAGCGGGGGGCTCGCGTGAGCAGTTCTTC. Amino acids: CASSPPGLAGGSREQFF.

The V call is TRBV18, the J call TRBJ1-6; D is unresolved. The CDR3 consists of 14 residues. Germline CDR1 reads KGHSH; CDR2 reads LQKENI. V was trimmed by 5 bases and J by 5 bases, leaving 10 bases between them. The CDR3 nucleotides are TGTGCCAGCTCATCGACATCGAATAATTCACCCCTCCACTTT. Amino acids: CASSSTSNNSPLHF.

The CDR3 coding sequence is TGTGCCAGCAGGACGACAGGGAATAACTATGGCTACACCTTC. Translation: CASRTTGNNYGYTF. The rearrangement joins TRBV2 to TRBJ1-2; 7 positions agree with TRBD1. Germline CDR1 reads SNHLY; CDR2 reads FYNNEI. The J segment lost 1 base and the V segment lost 6 bases, leaving 5 bases of the junction unmatched. CDR3 size: 14 residues. The full variable domain, completed using reference TRBV2 and TRBJ1-2, is EPEVTQTPSHQVTQMGQEVILRCVPISNHLYFYWYRQILGQKVEFLVSFYNNEISEKSEIFDDQFSVERPDGSNFTLKIRSTKLEDSAMYFCASRTTGNNYGYTFGSGTRLTVV.

The sample holds a few counts of this clone. This chain links TRBV4-1 with TRBJ1-2, with D unresolved. The V end lost 2 bases, the J end lost 4 bases, and 26 bases lay between the germline ends. Germline V CDR1 and CDR2: MGHRA, YSYEKL. This CDR3 has 19 amino acids. This CDR3 is CASSQSPTSWARRSYGYTF. CDR3 sequence (DNA): TGCGCCAGCAGCCAATCCCCCACGTCTTGGGCGCGCAGAAGCTATGGCTACACCTTC.

The V call is TRBV19, the J call TRBJ1-4, with D tentatively TRBD1 (5 bases). Germline CDR1 and CDR2: LNHDA and SQIVND (reference sequence). V was cut by 3 bases and J by 7 bases, with 15 bases left in between. This CDR3 is built from 15 residues. The CDR3 region has the DNA TGTGCCAGTAGTATGGGCGGGGGAATCGTTGAAAAACTGTTTTTT. Translating it yields CASSMGGGIVEKLFF.

Only a few counts were recorded for this clone. The V gene is TRBV2, the J gene TRBJ1-5; 9 bases agree with TRBD1. Trimming removed 1 base from V and 2 bases from J; junction bases left unmatched: 3. Germline V lookup: CDR1 SNHLY, CDR2 FYNNEI. CDR3 size: 16 residues. CDR3 region: CASSEGQGVGNQPQHF. DNA for the CDR3: TGTGCCAGCAGTGAAGGACAGGGGGTGGGCAATCAGCCCCAGCATTTT.

V usage is TRBV18 and J usage is TRBJ1-5, with D unresolved. With 3 bases removed from V and 7 bases from J, the gap between germline ends came to 22 bases. CDR3 size: 17 residues. The germline V gene has CDR1 KGHSH and CDR2 LQKENI. CDR3 sequence reads: CASSPVSLGPAGQPQHF. The CDR3, as DNA: TGTGCCAGCTCACCGGTAAGCTTGGGTCCGGCAGGCCAGCCCCAGCATTTT. Supplemented by reference TRBV18 and TRBJ1-5, the full variable domain reads NAGVMQNPRHLVRRRGQEARLRCSPMKGHSHVYWYRQLPEEGLKFMVYLQKENIIDESGMPKERFSAEFPKEGPSILRIQQVVRGDSAAYFCASSPVSLGPAGQPQHFGDGTRLSIL.

The rearrangement uses TRBV7-2 and TRBJ2-3; D is unresolved. CDR3 size: 12 residues. V lost 5 bases and J 5 bases, leaving 8 bases between the germline ends. CDR1 is SGHTA, CDR2 FQGNSA, per germline. CDR3 amino acids: CASSPRGDTQYF. In nucleotides, the CDR3 is TGTGCCAGCAGCCCCCGCGGAGATACGCAGTATTTT.

The rearrangement joins TRBV6-6 to TRBJ1-1; no reliable D call. Trimming left V 7 bases short and J 3 bases short, with 6 bases between. The CDR3 is 11 residues long. The V gene's germline CDR1 is MNHNY and CDR2 SVGAGI (reference sequence). The CDR3 reads CASTSDTEAFF. The CDR3, as DNA: TGTGCCAGCACTTCAGACACTGAAGCTTTCTTT.

The chain has TRBV7-8 and TRBJ2-7; 9 nucleotides match TRBD1. CDR1 is SGHVS and CDR2 is FQNEAQ in the germline V gene. This CDR3 contains 14 residues. With 1 base clipped from V and 2 bases from J, the junction kept 0 bases outside the gene matches. The CDR3 sequence: CASSLGQGAYEQYV. For the CDR3, the DNA is TGTGCCAGCAGCTTAGGACAGGGGGCCTACGAGCAGTACGTC.

The sample holds one count of this clone. The chain couples TRBV27 to TRBJ2-7; TRBD2 matches 8 bases. Trimming took 6 bases from V and 5 from J; bases not matched to a gene: 15. Germline CDR1 reads MNHEY; CDR2 reads SMNVEV (reference sequence). The CDR3 sequence is 16 residues long. CDR3 sequence: CASRPNVPRGADEQYF. The CDR3 DNA is TGTGCCAGCAGACCAAACGTCCCGCGGGGGGCGGACGAGCAGTACTTC.

This clone was recorded a few times. The genes are TRBV4-3 and TRBJ1-4; 8 nucleotides align to TRBD1. V was clipped by 2 bases and J by 10 bases; unmatched bases: 12. CDR1 is LGHNA, CDR2 YSLEER, per germline. The CDR3 covers 16 residues. CDR3 coding DNA: TGCGCCAGCAGCCAAACGGACAGGGTGTCAGTCGGAAAACTGTTTTTT. The encoded protein is CASSQTDRVSVGKLFF.